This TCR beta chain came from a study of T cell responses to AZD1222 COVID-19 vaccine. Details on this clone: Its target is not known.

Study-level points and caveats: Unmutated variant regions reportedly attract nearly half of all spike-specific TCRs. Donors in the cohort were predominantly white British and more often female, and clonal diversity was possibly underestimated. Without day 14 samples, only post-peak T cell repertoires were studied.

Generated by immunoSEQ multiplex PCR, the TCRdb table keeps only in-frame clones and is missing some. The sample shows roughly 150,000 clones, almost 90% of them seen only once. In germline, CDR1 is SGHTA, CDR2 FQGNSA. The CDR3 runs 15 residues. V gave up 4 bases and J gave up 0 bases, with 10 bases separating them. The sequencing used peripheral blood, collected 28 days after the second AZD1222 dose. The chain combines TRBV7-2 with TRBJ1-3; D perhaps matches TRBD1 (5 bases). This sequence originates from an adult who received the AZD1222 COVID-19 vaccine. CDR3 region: CASSSEGTSGNTIYF. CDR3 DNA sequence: TGTGCCAGCAGCTCCGAGGGGACCTCTGGAAACACCATATATTTT.